The rows below give T cell receptor beta chains drawn from one sample of a study of cytomegalovirus exposure and HLA in healthy donors. The data were produced by immunoSEQ multiplex PCR, yet TCRdb's version contains in-frame clones alone and is incomplete. The sample includes tens of thousands of clones, 65% to 80% of them seen just once. Sequenced: PBMCs. Every receptor here comes from a man aged 55 to 70 in good health and CMV-seronegative. Each CDR3 is given with its conserved first and last residue. Each record gives: V gene, clone size, D gene, J gene, CDR3 DNA, CDR3 protein. D genes are given only for firm matches. The listing skips clone size in some rows; elsewhere it reads once, few, many or a size class.

>TRBV19|NA|NA|TRBJ1-1
TGTGCCAGTAGTATTATCAGGGTATCTGAAGCTTTCTTT
CASSIIRVSEAFF
>TRBV5-1|NA|TRBD1|TRBJ2-5
TGCGCCAGCAGCTGGGGACAGGGGCAAGAGACCCAGTACTTC
CASSWGQGQETQYF
>TRBV9|NA|NA|TRBJ2-7
TGTGCCAGCAGCCCTGGTGGCGGCTACGAGCAGTACTTC
CASSPGGGYEQYF
>TRBV13|few|NA|TRBJ1-2
TGTGCCAGCAGCTTCGCGGGGGGCCGTGGCTACACCTTC
CASSFAGGRGYTF
>TRBV7-3|NA|TRBD1|TRBJ2-7
TGTGCCAGCAGCCTGACAGGGTCGAGAGAGCAGTACTTC
CASSLTGSREQYF
>TRBV7-3|many|TRBD2|TRBJ2-5
TGTGCCAGCAGCTTAAAGGTCGGCGGGGGGGCGGAAGAGACCCAGTACTTC
CASSLKVGGGAEETQYF
>TRBV30|NA|TRBD1|TRBJ1-5
TGTGCCTGGAAGGGGGACAGCGCCAATCAGCCCCAGCATTTT
CAWKGDSANQPQHF
>TRBV4-1|few|NA|TRBJ2-7
TGCGCCAGCAGCCAAGTAAGCAGGAACGAGCAGTACTTC
CASSQVSRNEQYF
>TRBV18|NA|NA|TRBJ2-7
TGTGCCAGCTCAGGACAGTCCGGTCCCTACGAGCAGTACTTC
CASSGQSGPYEQYF
>TRBV7-3|once|TRBD1|TRBJ2-2
TGTGCCAGCAGCCGGGACAGGGGGGTCGGGGAGCTGTTTTTT
CASSRDRGVGELFF
>TRBV6-6|NA|TRBD2|TRBJ2-1
TGTGCCAGCAGTCCGAGCGGGGGTTCCTACAATGAGCAGTTCTTC
CASSPSGGSYNEQFF
>TRBV10-3|NA|TRBD1|TRBJ1-5
TGTGCCACGCGACAGGGGGCTTTTGTCGATCAGCCCCAGCATTTT
CATRQGAFVDQPQHF
>TRBV7-9|few|TRBD1|TRBJ2-7
TGTTCCAGCAGCTCCAACCAGGTGGGACAGCTTCAGATCCACGAGCAGTACTTC
CSSSSNQVGQLQIHEQYF
>TRBV7-9|NA|TRBD1|TRBJ2-7
TGTTCCAGCAGCGATCCGGGACAGGGGGACTACGAGCAGTACTTC
CSSSDPGQGDYEQYF
>TRBV7-2|NA|NA|TRBJ2-7
TGTGCCAGCAGCTTCGCCTACGAGCAGTACTTC
CASSFAYEQYF
>TRBV1|once|NA|TRBJ2-1
TGCACCAGCAGCCACGAGCTACCGGGACTAGCGGGGGGGCTCTACAATGAGCAGTTCTTC
CTSSHELPGLAGGLYNEQFF
>TRBV18|NA|NA|TRBJ2-2
TGTGCCAGCTCAGACCCAGGGGAGGGGAGATTCACCGGGGAGCTGTTTTTT
CASSDPGEGRFTGELFF
>TRBV5-1|NA|NA|TRBJ2-1
TGCGCCAGCAGCGGGCAGGGTTCCTACAATGAGCAGTTCTTC
CASSGQGSYNEQFF
>TRBV19|NA|TRBD1|TRBJ2-1
TGTGCCAGTAGTATTCTGGGACAGGGGCCCTCAAATGAGCAGTTCTTC
CASSILGQGPSNEQFF
>TRBV5-1|once|TRBD1|TRBJ1-2
TGCGCCAGCAGCTTGGTAGGGACAGGGGTGGCAAACTATGGCTACACCTTC
CASSLVGTGVANYGYTF